The clone carrying this T cell receptor (beta chain) was observed at least ten times. This sample was taken from a study of T cells in Graves' hyperthyroidism and ophthalmopathy. Amplified TCR beta CDR3 regions came from RNA transcripts. The HTBI primer set drove a first-round RT-PCR of the TCR CDR3. TCRdb independently ran MiXCR on the multiplex PCR reads; one entry per CDR3 protein. The sample holds approximately 640,000 distinct CDR3 sequences; roughly 17% are singletons and the top ten take about a sixth. Specimen: blood. The clonotype originates from a man aged 50 to 59 with Graves' hyperthyroidism.

DNA of the CDR3: TGTGCCAGCAGCTTAGTCTCGCCGGGCCCTTTCTCCTACAATGAGCAGTTCTTC. Protein sequence: CASSLVSPGPFSYNEQFF. J is TRBJ2-1 and V is TRBV7-2; D not certain. CDR1 is SGHTA, CDR2 FQGNSA, per germline. CDR3 size: 18 residues. V lost 1 base and J 0 bases, leaving 16 bases between the germline ends.